This T cell receptor (beta chain) came from a study of shared clonotypes between healthy human individuals. Study summary: CD4 naive and memory got three plates each, CD8 naive two, CD8 memory one. Findings and limits, study-wide: Naive subsets typically showed greater estimated richness than memory subsets. The four-donor shared clonotypes exceeded non-shared clonotypes in generation probability, with non-shared ones scoring lower.

Every subset's genomic DNA went evenly onto several immunoSEQ plates. Profiling relied on immunoSEQ multiplex PCR, and the TCRdb table lists in-frame clones only, not all of them. The sample yields some 1.4 million clones, roughly 96% seen once. In the case of this clone: Its matching antigen is unknown.

CDR1 and CDR2 from the germline V gene are SGDLS and YYNGEE. V was trimmed by 7 bases and J by 8 bases, leaving 12 bases between them. This CDR3 is built from 11 residues. Material: naive CD4+ T cells sorted from blood. Regarding subset: CD45RA+ positively selected. The origin of this receptor is a man aged 30 to 39 in good health. The J gene is TRBJ1-2, the V gene TRBV9; D might be TRBD1 (5 bases). CDR3 sequence: CASGDYRGYTF. The CDR3 DNA follows: TGTGCCAGCGGAGACTACAGGGGCTACACCTTC.